This T cell receptor (beta chain) was sequenced for a study of T cell changes during pregnancy in multiple sclerosis. The table came from immunoSEQ multiplex PCR; TCRdb's copy has only in-frame clones and leaves some out. Here the sample spans about 81,000 clones, approximately 94% being singletons. V was shortened by 5 bases and J by 5 bases, with 13 bases between the two germline ends. The CDR3 has 13 residues. From germline, CDR1 is PRHDT and CDR2 FYEKMQ (reference sequence). The chain recombines TRBV13 with TRBJ2-7; possibly TRBD2 for D (6 bases). Sequenced here: peripheral blood, sampled in the third trimester of pregnancy. The source is a female donor with multiple sclerosis, enrolled in a pregnancy study. This CDR3 reads CASSRRPGDEQYF. The CDR3 DNA reads TGTGCCAGCAGCCGCCGACCGGGGGACGAGCAGTACTTC.